Shown below are 18 T cell receptor beta chains from a single sample sequenced in a study of blood T cell repertoires in COVID-19. Clones were read by immunoSEQ multiplex PCR, and TCRdb kept only the in-frame ones, dropping some. The table records 250,000 to 300,000 clones, approximately 86% of them present only once. The specimen was peripheral blood. These receptors were obtained from a young man with active or convalescent COVID-19.

The V and J genes are TRBV4-1 and TRBJ2-7; 8 bases match TRBD2. Trimming cost V 4 bases and J 2 bases; bases outside gene matches: 7. Germline lookup yields CDR1 MGHRA and CDR2 YSYEKL. This CDR3 is built from 15 residues. In nucleotides, the CDR3 is TGCGCCAGCAGCCGGAGCGGGGGCTTACCCTACGAGCAGTACTTC. As protein: CASSRSGGLPYEQYF.

The chain employs TRBV27 and TRBJ1-5, with D possibly matching TRBD1 (6 bases). The CDR3 runs 17 residues. CDR1 and CDR2 (germline): MNHEY, SMNVEV (reference sequence). The V gene lost 2 bases and the J gene lost 4 bases, with 18 bases spanning the gap. The CDR3 DNA sequence: TGTGCCAGCAGTTTAGGCGCGAACAGGGACGGGAATCAGCCCCAGCATTTT. It translates to CASSLGANRDGNQPQHF.

J is TRBJ2-1 and V is TRBV11-3; 8 positions match TRBD2. J was trimmed by 7 bases and V by 3 bases; bases with no gene match: 5. In germline, CDR1 is SGHNT, CDR2 YENEEA. This CDR3 comprises 14 residues. The CDR3 loop is CASSFGGGRNEQFF. In DNA form, the CDR3 reads TGTGCCAGCAGCTTCGGGGGGGGCCGAAATGAGCAGTTCTTC.

V gene TRBV10-3 combines with J gene TRBJ1-2; D is undetermined. Germline CDR1 is ENHRY and CDR2 is SYGVKD. V lost 8 bases and J lost 8, with 27 bases in between. This CDR3 has 16 residues. The CDR3 loop reads CAIASPLRQNSLGYTF. Written as DNA, the CDR3 is TGTGCCATCGCATCCCCACTACGGCAGAATTCTTTGGGCTACACCTTC.

This clone occurred once. This chain links TRBV6-1 with TRBJ2-7; D may be TRBD2 (6 bases). Per the germline V gene, CDR1 is MNHNS and CDR2 is SASEGT. The CDR3 runs to 16 residues. Trimming shortened V by 0 bases and J by 1 base, and 13 bases separated the two germline ends. CDR3 in amino acids: CASSEAQAGTSYEQYF. As DNA, the CDR3 is TGTGCCAGCAGTGAAGCCCAGGCAGGGACTTCCTACGAGCAGTACTTC.

The V gene is TRBV7-3, the J gene TRBJ2-1, with a possible D match to TRBD1 (6 bases). This CDR3 is 14 amino acids long. The germline CDR1 and CDR2 sequences are SGHTA and FQGTGA. V was shortened by 1 base and J by 8 bases, with 12 bases between the two germline ends. This chain's CDR3 is CASSLNQQGHEQFF. CDR3 sequence (DNA): TGTGCCAGCAGCTTAAATCAACAGGGCCATGAGCAGTTCTTC.

The chain joins TRBV13 to TRBJ1-2; maybe TRBD1 (6 bases). Trimming took off 2 bases at V and 5 bases at J, with 12 bases between the two ends. CDR3 length equals 14 residues. Germline V gene lookup returns CDR1 PRHDT and CDR2 FYEKMQ (reference sequence). The CDR3 sequence: CASSLRGGFYGYTF. DNA of the CDR3: TGTGCCAGCAGCTTAAGGGGGGGCTTTTATGGCTACACCTTC.

The V gene is TRBV19, the J gene TRBJ2-5, with TRBD2 matching over 12 bases. The CDR3 is made up of 18 amino acids. Germline CDR1 reads LNHDA; CDR2 reads SQIVND (reference sequence). The CDR3 loop reads CPIFIRGLAGGLGETQYF. The CDR3 DNA sequence: TGTCCCATTTTTATCCGGGGACTAGCGGGCGGGCTGGGGGAGACCCAGTACTTC. Full variable domain (rest looked up from reference TRBV19 and TRBJ2-5): DGGITQSPKYLFRKEGQNVTLSCEQNLNHDAMYWYRQDPGQGLRLIYYSQIVNDFQKGDIAEGYSVSREKKESFPLTVTSAQKNPTAFYLCPIFIRGLAGGLGETQYFGPGTRLLVL.

V usage is TRBV2 and J usage is TRBJ1-5; a weak D match, TRBD1 (5 bases). The CDR3 is 15 residues long. Per germline, CDR1 SNHLY and CDR2 FYNNEI. V shed 1 base and J shed 4 bases, with 11 bases lying between them. CDR3 bases: TGTGCCAGCAGTGAAGGTCGTGGGGGGAATCAGCCCCAGCATTTT. Amino acids: CASSEGRGGNQPQHF.

This clone occurred once. The chain combines TRBV4-2 with TRBJ1-1; TRBD1 aligns across 10 bases. From germline, CDR1 is LGHNA and CDR2 YNFKEQ. The CDR3 extends over 16 amino acids. Trimming took 1 base from V and 5 from J; bases not matched to a gene: 7. CDR3 sequence: CASSQGIWTGGTEAFF. The CDR3 nucleotides are TGTGCCAGCAGCCAAGGGATCTGGACAGGGGGGACTGAAGCTTTCTTT.

This chain connects TRBV19 to TRBJ1-1; D is possibly TRBD1 (6 bases). The CDR3 is made up of 16 amino acids. The V gene's germline CDR1 is LNHDA and CDR2 SQIVND (reference sequence). V lost 1 base, J lost 3 bases, and 15 bases lay in between. The CDR3 loop is CASSIGFGGAYTEAFF. In nucleotides, the CDR3 is TGTGCCAGTAGTATAGGGTTTGGGGGCGCTTACACTGAAGCTTTCTTT. Complete variable domain (other parts from reference TRBV19 and TRBJ1-1): DGGITQSPKYLFRKEGQNVTLSCEQNLNHDAMYWYRQDPGQGLRLIYYSQIVNDFQKGDIAEGYSVSREKKESFPLTVTSAQKNPTAFYLCASSIGFGGAYTEAFFGQGTRLTVV.

The chain has TRBV5-1 and TRBJ2-1; TRBD2 matches at 7 bases. Germline-derived CDR1 and CDR2 are SGHRS and YFSETQ. The CDR3 contains 14 residues. V lost 3 bases to trimming and J lost 3 bases; unmatched junction nucleotides: 3. This chain's CDR3 is CASSSAGDYNEQFF. In DNA, the CDR3 is TGCGCCAGCAGCTCTGCGGGGGACTACAATGAGCAGTTCTTC.

The rearrangement uses TRBV13 and TRBJ1-2; 8 bases align to TRBD1. Per germline, CDR1 PRHDT and CDR2 FYEKMQ (reference sequence). V lost 0 bases and J lost 4; bases outside the gene matches: 1. The CDR3 is 14 amino acids. This CDR3 reads CASSLGGQVYGYTF. CDR3 nucleotide sequence: TGTGCCAGCAGCTTAGGGGGACAGGTCTATGGCTACACCTTC. Supplemented by reference TRBV13 and TRBJ1-2, the full variable domain reads AAGVIQSPRHLIKEKRETATLKCYPIPRHDTVYWYQQGPGQDPQFLISFYEKMQSDKGSIPDRFSAQQFSDYHSELNMSSLELGDSALYFCASSLGGQVYGYTFGSGTRLTVV.

V gene TRBV15 combines with J gene TRBJ2-5; 8 nucleotides match TRBD1. Germline V CDR1 and CDR2: LNHNV, YYDKDF (reference sequence). The CDR3 covers 15 residues. V lost 0 bases to trimming and J lost 5 bases; unmatched junction nucleotides: 5. CDR3 in amino acids: CATSRDPTGAETQYF. In nucleotides, the CDR3 is TGTGCCACCAGCAGAGACCCGACAGGGGCGGAGACCCAGTACTTC.

The V gene is TRBV3-1 (or the pseudogene TRBV3-2), the J gene TRBJ1-6, with D unresolved. The CDR3 is 14 amino acids. Germline CDR1 is LGHDT and CDR2 is YNNKEL (reference sequence). V was clipped by 3 bases and J by 7 bases, with 10 bases between them. For the CDR3, the DNA is TGTGCCAGCAGCCACAGGTACCAGAATTCACCCCTCCACTTT. Translation: CASSHRYQNSPLHF.

J is TRBJ2-7 and V is TRBV9; TRBD2 agrees at 9 bases. Germline V CDR1 and CDR2: SGDLS, YYNGEE. This CDR3 region has 15 residues. After removal of 6 bases from V and 5 bases from J, the junction contained 12 bases not matched to a gene. CDR3 protein: CASNRAGGRVDEQYF. The CDR3 nucleotides read TGTGCCAGCAACCGTGCGGGGGGGCGAGTTGACGAGCAGTACTTC.

This clone was seen more than once but under ten times. V gene TRBV2 combines with J gene TRBJ1-2; D is perhaps TRBD1 (6 bases). In germline, CDR1 is SNHLY, CDR2 FYNNEI. Trimming shortened V by 6 bases and J by 2 bases, and 19 bases separated the two germline ends. This CDR3 comprises 16 residues. CDR3 bases: TGTGCCAGCAGAGATATAACGACGACAGGAAACTATGGCTACACCTTC. Translated: CASRDITTTGNYGYTF.

The chain is built from TRBV11-2 and TRBJ2-5; no firm D call. The CDR3 loop spans 14 amino acids. From germline, CDR1 is SGHAT and CDR2 FQNNGV. The ends were cut back, 1 base at V and 5 bases at J, with 11 bases in the middle. CDR3 sequence: CASSLAISWETQYF. In DNA, the CDR3 is TGTGCCAGCAGCTTAGCTATTAGCTGGGAGACCCAGTACTTC.